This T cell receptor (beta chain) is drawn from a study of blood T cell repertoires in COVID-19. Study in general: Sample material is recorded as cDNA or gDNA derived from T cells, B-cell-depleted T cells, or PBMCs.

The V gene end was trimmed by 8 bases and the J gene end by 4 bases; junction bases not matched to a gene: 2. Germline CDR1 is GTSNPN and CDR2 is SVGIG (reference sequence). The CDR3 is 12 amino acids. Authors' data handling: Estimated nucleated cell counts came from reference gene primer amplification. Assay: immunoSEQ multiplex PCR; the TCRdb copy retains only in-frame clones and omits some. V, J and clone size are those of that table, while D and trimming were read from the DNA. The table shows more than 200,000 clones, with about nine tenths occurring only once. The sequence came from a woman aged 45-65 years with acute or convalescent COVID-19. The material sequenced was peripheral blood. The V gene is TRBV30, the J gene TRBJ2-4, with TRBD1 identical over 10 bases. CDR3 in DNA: TGTGCCGGGGACAGGGGAAAAAACATTCAGTACTTC. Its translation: CAGDRGKNIQYF.